A selection of T cell receptor beta chains follows, all from one sample in a study of T cells in Graves' hyperthyroidism and ophthalmopathy. From the multiplex PCR reads, TCRdb called clonotypes with MiXCR, one entry per CDR3 protein. This table holds about half a million distinct CDR3 sequences, approximately 23% found once. The sequencing input was blood. The receptors come from a woman aged 70-85 years with Graves' ophthalmopathy. CDR3s include the opening cysteine and the closing phenylalanine or tryptophan. The D gene is left open where the match is weak. Some rows have no size entry. The others give once, few or many, or a class for an expanded clone.

V gene	J gene	D gene	clone size	CDR3 DNA	CDR3 protein
TRBV20-1	TRBJ1-2	TRBD1	few	TGCAGTGCTAGAGCCCCAGGGGGAGATCCCTATGGCTACACCTTC	CSARAPGGDPYGYTF
TRBV10-1	TRBJ1-6	TRBD1	NA	TGCGCCAGCAGTGCGGGACAGCCGTCACCCCTCCACTTT	CASSAGQPSPLHF
TRBV3-1	TRBJ2-2	TRBD1	NA	TGTGCCAGCAGCCAAGAAGGTGGGACAGCCACCGGGGAGCTGTTTTTT	CASSQEGGTATGELFF
TRBV7-2	TRBJ2-2	NA	NA	TGTGCCAGCAGCTTCCAACACTCCACCGGGGAGCTGTTTTTT	CASSFQHSTGELFF
TRBV6-1	TRBJ1-5	NA	NA	TGTGCCAGCAGCCGGGGGGTCAATCAGCCCCAGCATTTT	CASSRGVNQPQHF
TRBV24-1	TRBJ1-1	NA	NA	TGTGCCACCAGTGATTTGTGGCGGCCTAGCCTACTGCCGACTGAAGCTTTCTTT	CATSDLWRPSLLPTEAFF
TRBV12-3/TRBV12-4	TRBJ2-2	NA	NA	TGTGCCAGCAGTCCGGGACGGAAGAACACCGGGGAGCTGTTTTTT	CASSPGRKNTGELFF
TRBV6-1	TRBJ1-5	TRBD1	many	TGTGCCAGCAGTATGGACAGGGTCGGTCAGCCCCAGCATTTT	CASSMDRVGQPQHF
TRBV19	TRBJ2-1	NA	NA	TGTGCCACGAACCGCGGGGGCAACTCCTACAATGAGCAGTTCTTC	CATNRGGNSYNEQFF
TRBV20-1	TRBJ2-7	NA	NA	TGCAGTGCTACCCGGACTACCTCCTACGAGCAGTACTTC	CSATRTTSYEQYF